This TCR beta chain was identified in a study of beta chain features in type 1 diabetes. Study results and limitations: All four CD4+ subsets from Type 1 diabetes patients carried moderately but significantly shorter TCRB CDR3s.

The authors reverse transcribed all of the isolated RNA, so sequencing captured expressed TCRB transcripts. Measured with immunoSEQ multiplex PCR; TCRdb has only the in-frame clones, and not every one. The table has a few hundred thousand clones, approximately 15% seen once; the top ten hold approximately 0.019%. On this clone itself: The target antigen is unknown.

The CDR3 is made up of 15 amino acids. CDR1 is GTSNPN and CDR2 is SVGIG in the germline V gene (reference sequence). Trimming stripped 0 bases from V and 3 bases from J, with 13 bases between. This sequence was found in a young woman in good health. The J gene is TRBJ2-3, the V gene TRBV30; no reliable D call. The sequencing sample was made of naive CD4+ T cells from blood. The CDR3 sequence: CAWSVNGFRTDTQYF. CDR3 coding DNA: TGTGCCTGGAGTGTAAACGGATTCAGGACAGATACGCAGTATTTT.